A single sample gave rise to the 16 T cell receptor beta chains below, sequenced in a study of OX40 agonist ivuxolimab in advanced cancers. Receptor libraries were prepared by the immunoSEQ multiplex PCR assay. The table was pulled from immuneACCESS by TCRdb, which kept in-frame rearrangements only. Such tables lose some clones; where checked, under half of the loss comes from unresolved V genes, and the rest has no known cause. The sample data list about 70,000 clones, and just over 85% of these were observed just once. Together, the top ten hold 2.5% to 3% of the sample. The source was CD4+ or CD8+ T cells sorted from blood, collected in a trial of the OX40 agonist ivuxolimab. Receptor source: an adult with an advanced solid tumor such as melanoma, head and neck, liver or kidney cancer.

This clone appeared once. The chain has TRBV7-8 and TRBJ1-6; D is uncertain. CDR1 SGHVS and CDR2 FQNEAQ come from the germline V gene. This CDR3 region has 16 residues. V was pared by 5 bases and J by 6 bases, with 17 bases between. Written as DNA, the CDR3 is TGTGCCAGCAGCCTTAGCAGCAGAGTTGTTAATTCACCCCTCCACTTT. This encodes CASSLSSRVVNSPLHF.

Details on this clone: One end of the junction is discordant with germline, which a read error may explain. The chain links TRBV30 to TRBJ2-7, with TRBD1 matching over 12 bases. The CDR3 runs to 12 residues. Germline values: CDR1 GTSNPN, CDR2 SVGIG (reference sequence). The CDR3 loop is CAWSVGGTGGVF. The CDR3 DNA reads as TGTGCCTGGAGTGTTGGAGGGACAGGGGGCGTCTTC.

This sequence joins TRBV7-6 and TRBJ2-1; unclear D gene. CDR1 SGHVS and CDR2 FNYEAQ come from the germline V gene. The CDR3 totals 16 residues. V was cut by 5 bases and J by 0 bases, with 14 bases left in between. CDR3 nucleotides: TGTGCCAGCAGCGTTAAGCCGCCGGGCTCCTACAATGAGCAGTTCTTC. Residues: CASSVKPPGSYNEQFF.

V usage is TRBV4-2 and J usage is TRBJ2-6, with D tentatively TRBD1 (6 bases). Trimming cost V 1 base and J 0 bases, with 13 bases left between them. This CDR3 has 18 residues. Per the germline V gene, CDR1 is LGHNA and CDR2 is YNFKEQ. The CDR3 is CASSQVLTGISGANVLTF. The CDR3 region has the DNA TGTGCCAGCAGCCAAGTATTGACAGGCATCTCTGGGGCCAACGTCCTGACTTTC.

V is TRBV5-4 and J is TRBJ2-7, with D perhaps TRBD2 (6 bases). Between the trimmed V and J ends, which lost 4 bases and 2 bases, there was a span of 16 bases. Germline V gene lookup returns CDR1 SGHNT and CDR2 YYREEE (reference sequence). The CDR3 has 15 residues. The CDR3 sequence: CASSQPGTPTYEQYF. Here the CDR3 DNA reads TGTGCCAGCAGCCAACCCGGGACTCCTACCTACGAGCAGTACTTC.

This clone was seen a handful of times. CDR3 loop: CASSPGQGGYGYTF. As DNA, the CDR3 is TGTGCCAGCAGCCCGGGGCAGGGTGGGTATGGCTACACCTTC. The V call is TRBV27, the J call TRBJ1-2; the D gene is possibly TRBD1 (5 bases). V lost 6 bases, J lost 5 bases, and 16 bases lay in between. The CDR3 totals 14 residues. Germline-derived CDR1 and CDR2 are MNHEY and SMNVEV (reference sequence).

In this sample, this clone turned up a few times. The chain uses TRBV9 and TRBJ1-1; TRBD1 matches 7 bases. The CDR3 consists of 13 residues. V shed 1 base, J shed 6 bases, and the junction held 3 bases outside the gene matches. Per germline, CDR1 SGDLS and CDR2 YYNGEE. The CDR3 nucleotides are TGTGCCAGCAGCGTATGGACAGGCTCTGAAGCTTTCTTT. Amino acids: CASSVWTGSEAFF.

The CDR3 here is CASMTPSGAETQYF. The CDR3 region has the DNA TGTGCCAGCATGACGCCTAGCGGGGCTGAGACCCAGTACTTC. This chain connects TRBV28 to TRBJ2-5, with 9 bases that match TRBD2. V shed 7 bases, J shed 5 bases, and the junction held 8 bases outside the gene matches. The CDR3 spans 14 residues. CDR1 and CDR2 (germline): MDHEN, SYDVKM.

This chain joins TRBV30 and TRBJ2-4; 9 positions match TRBD2. The CDR3 totals 13 residues. V lost 8 bases and J lost 9; bases outside the gene matches: 11. From germline, CDR1 is GTSNPN and CDR2 SVGIG (reference sequence). Here the CDR3 reads CATEIAGVGIQYF. Here the CDR3 DNA reads TGTGCCACAGAAATAGCGGGAGTTGGCATTCAGTACTTC. Using reference TRBV30 and TRBJ2-4 for the parts outside the CDR3, the full variable domain is SQTIHQWPATLVQPVGSPLSLECTVEGTSNPNLYWYRQAAGRGLQLLFYSVGIGQISSEVPQNLSASRPQDRQFILSSKKLLLSDSGFYLCATEIAGVGIQYFGAGTRLSVL.

V usage is TRBV19 and J usage is TRBJ1-6, with 9 bases identical to TRBD1. CDR1 and CDR2 from the germline V gene are LNHDA and SQIVND (reference sequence). After removal of 5 bases from V and 5 bases from J, the junction contained 4 bases not matched to a gene. The CDR3 runs 15 residues. The CDR3 DNA is TGTGCCAGTAGTTGGGACAGGGCGGATAATTCACCCCTCCACTTT. Protein: CASSWDRADNSPLHF.

The genes are TRBV5-4 and TRBJ1-2; no reliable D call. Germline lookup yields CDR1 SGHNT and CDR2 YYREEE (reference sequence). V was trimmed by 4 bases and J by 5 bases, leaving 12 bases between them. This CDR3 contains 13 residues. The DNA for the CDR3 is TGTGCCAGCAGCAATTCGCGGGATTATGGCTACACCTTC. This encodes CASSNSRDYGYTF.

This clone was seen a few times. V is TRBV30 and J is TRBJ1-1; D is possibly TRBD1 (6 bases). The CDR3 is made up of 13 amino acids. Germline loops: CDR1 GTSNPN, CDR2 SVGIG (reference sequence). V lost 2 bases, J lost 3 bases, and 10 bases lay in between. The CDR3 here is CAWSPDSHTEAFF. The CDR3 DNA reads as TGTGCCTGGAGTCCGGACAGTCACACTGAAGCTTTCTTT.

This chain connects TRBV9 to TRBJ2-3, with TRBD2 matching 9 bases. The junction had 5 bases not matched to a gene; V was cut back by 0 bases and J by 6 bases. The CDR3 contains 15 residues. Germline values: CDR1 SGDLS, CDR2 YYNGEE. The DNA of the CDR3 is TGTGCCAGCAGCGTAGGCGGGACTAGCAAGGATACGCAGTATTTT. It yields the protein CASSVGGTSKDTQYF.

This chain links TRBV28 with TRBJ1-3; maybe TRBD1 (5 bases). The CDR3 totals 13 residues. With 6 bases removed from V and 5 bases from J, the gap between germline ends came to 11 bases. Germline V gene lookup returns CDR1 MDHEN and CDR2 SYDVKM. The CDR3 loop is CASSGGGRNTIYF. CDR3 sequence (DNA): TGTGCCAGCAGCGGCGGGGGACGAAACACCATATATTTT. Supplemented by reference TRBV28 and TRBJ1-3, the full variable domain reads DVKVTQSSRYLVKRTGEKVFLECVQDMDHENMFWYRQDPGLGLRLIYFSYDVKMKEKGDIPEGYSVSREKKERFSLILESASTNQTSMYLCASSGGGRNTIYFGEGSWLTVV.

This clone was detected once. The chain carries TRBV10-3 and TRBJ2-1; tentatively, D is TRBD2 (6 bases). Trimming removed 3 bases at V and 0 bases at J, with 9 bases between. Germline CDR1 reads ENHRY; CDR2 reads SYGVKD. The CDR3 length is 15 residues. CDR3 amino acids: CAISDHGSSYNEQFF. In DNA form, the CDR3 reads TGTGCCATCAGTGATCACGGGAGCTCCTACAATGAGCAGTTCTTC.

With regard to this clone: The junction and the germline gene differ at one end; a read error may be behind it. The chain couples TRBV9 to TRBJ2-5, with 10 positions matching TRBD2. Germline CDR1 is SGDLS and CDR2 is YYNGEE. CDR3 length equals 19 residues. In DNA form, the CDR3 reads TGTGCCAGCAGCGTAGGACCTTCCCAAGCGGGGGGGGCCCAAGGGACCCAGTACTTC. Translating it yields CASSVGPSQAGGAQGTQYF.